The next 20 T cell receptor beta chains were all read from a single sample in a study of blood T cell repertoires in COVID-19. Using immunoSEQ multiplex PCR, the repertoire was profiled, and TCRdb retains in-frame clones only, with some absent. The sample yields 100,000 to 130,000 clones, about 90% seen once. The sample comprised peripheral blood. The receptor set was obtained from a man between 35 and 55 years old with active or convalescent COVID-19.

This clone appeared a few times. The V call is TRBV18, the J call TRBJ1-5; weak D call: TRBD1 (6 bases). The CDR3 contains 14 residues. Trimming shortened V by 5 bases and J by 5 bases, and 13 bases separated the two germline ends. Looked up from germline, CDR1 is KGHSH and CDR2 is LQKENI. The CDR3 protein is CASSSVGGYQPQHF. The CDR3 DNA sequence: TGTGCCAGCTCATCCGTAGGGGGATATCAGCCCCAGCATTTT.

CDR3 sequence: CASSARTSGSKVEQFF. CDR3 DNA sequence: TGTGCCAGCAGCGCTCGGACTAGCGGGAGTAAGGTTGAGCAGTTCTTC. This sequence joins TRBV11-2 and TRBJ2-1, with TRBD2 matching over 13 bases. The CDR3 spans 16 residues. The germline V gene encodes CDR1 SGHAT and CDR2 FQNNGV. J was trimmed by 9 bases and V by 5 bases; bases with no gene match: 10.

This clone was seen only once. This rearrangement joins TRBV7-2 to TRBJ2-2; 9 bases align to TRBD1. Germline V CDR1 and CDR2: SGHTA, FQGNSA. Germline trimming cut 4 bases from V and 7 bases from J; bases unmatched to any gene: 7. This CDR3 has 15 residues. The CDR3 here is CASSSWTGAGGELFF. The DNA of the CDR3 is TGTGCCAGCAGCTCCTGGACAGGGGCCGGCGGGGAGCTGTTTTTT. Full variable domain (missing parts from reference TRBV7-2 and TRBJ2-2): GAGVSQSPSNKVTEKGKDVELRCDPISGHTALYWYRQSLGQGLEFLIYFQGNSAPDKSGLPSDRFSAERTGGSVSTLTIQRTQQEDSAVYLCASSSWTGAGGELFFGEGSRLTVL.

The J gene is TRBJ1-5, the V gene TRBV27; 9 nucleotides align to TRBD1. This CDR3 region has 16 residues. Germline CDR1 and CDR2: MNHEY and SMNVEV (reference sequence). The V and J ends lost 11 bases and 3 bases, in that order; junction bases with no gene match: 14. The CDR3 nucleotides are TGTGCCTGCGAAGAGAGGACAGGGGAAATCAATCAGCCCCAGCATTTT. Amino acids: CACEERTGEINQPQHF.

This chain joins TRBV6-5 and TRBJ2-4; 7 nucleotides match TRBD1. The CDR3 length is 15 residues. CDR1 and CDR2 (germline): MNHEY, SVGAGI. Unmatched junction bases numbered 4, after V lost 5 bases and J lost 0 bases. CDR3 DNA sequence: TGTGCCAGCAGTACTGGGGACAGAGCCAAAAACATTCAGTACTTC. Translation gives CASSTGDRAKNIQYF.

The CDR3, as DNA: TGCGCCAGCCGAAAAACAGGGGCTAGCACAGATACGCAGTATTTT. It codes for CASRKTGASTDTQYF. The rearrangement uses TRBV5-1 and TRBJ2-3, with TRBD1 identical over 7 bases. Germline V gives CDR1 SGHRS, CDR2 YFSETQ. This CDR3 is 15 amino acids long. Trimming removed 7 bases from V and 0 bases from J; junction bases left unmatched: 8.

This clone was counted between two and nine times. The genes are TRBV4-1 and TRBJ2-7; 10 positions match TRBD1. The V segment lost 1 base and the J segment 3 bases; nucleotides outside the gene matches: 9. Per the germline V gene, CDR1 is MGHRA and CDR2 is YSYEKL. CDR3 size: 17 residues. The CDR3 DNA reads as TGCGCCAGCAGCCAAGGAGAATGGGGGACAGGGGACTACGAGCAGTACTTC. It specifies CASSQGEWGTGDYEQYF.

Here the CDR3 reads CASSRKRVLLNYGYTF. The CDR3 DNA follows: TGTGCCAGCAGCAGGAAACGGGTTCTTCTTAACTATGGCTACACCTTC. The chain uses TRBV21-1 and TRBJ1-2. TRBV21-1 has pseudogene status. This CDR3 is built from 16 residues.

V is TRBV7-5 and J is TRBJ2-2; the table's D call, TRBD2, has no DNA check behind it. TRBV7-5 is flagged as a pseudogene. The CDR3 covers 15 residues. The CDR3 DNA reads TGTGCCAGAAGCTTAGTCCGGGGTCGGACCGGGGAGCTGTTTTTT. It is translated as CARSLVRGRTGELFF.

This chain links TRBV27 with TRBJ2-1; a weak D match, TRBD2 (6 bases). Germline CDR1 reads MNHEY; CDR2 reads SMNVEV (reference sequence). V dropped 6 bases and J dropped 0 bases, with 9 bases sitting between them. CDR3 length: 14 residues. The CDR3 spells CASSLSGSYNEQFF. The CDR3 DNA reads TGTGCCAGCAGCCTTAGCGGCTCCTACAATGAGCAGTTCTTC.

This chain connects TRBV5-1 to TRBJ2-7; D possibly corresponds to TRBD1 (6 bases). Deletions cut 3 bases from V and 0 bases from J, with 10 bases between. Germline values: CDR1 SGHRS, CDR2 YFSETQ. This CDR3 spans 14 amino acids. CDR3 DNA sequence: TGCGCCAGCAGCTCCCTGGACAGCTCCTACGAGCAGTACTTC. The encoded protein is CASSSLDSSYEQYF.

In its sample, this clone was seen once. The chain links TRBV19 to TRBJ1-2, with a weak D call TRBD1 (5 bases). CDR3 length: 13 residues. The V and J ends lost 6 bases and 8 bases respectively, with 16 bases between them. In germline, CDR1 is LNHDA, CDR2 SQIVND (reference sequence). This CDR3 reads CASRQGEYGGYTF. The CDR3 DNA is TGTGCCAGTAGACAAGGGGAATATGGCGGCTACACCTTC. Together with reference TRBV19 and TRBJ1-2, the CDR3 gives the full variable domain: DGGITQSPKYLFRKEGQNVTLSCEQNLNHDAMYWYRQDPGQGLRLIYYSQIVNDFQKGDIAEGYSVSREKKESFPLTVTSAQKNPTAFYLCASRQGEYGGYTFGSGTRLTVV.

The rearrangement joins TRBV12-3 or TRBV12-4 to TRBJ1-4; 7 nucleotides align to TRBD1. The CDR3 is 12 amino acids. V shed 3 bases, J shed 15 bases, and the junction held 7 bases outside the gene matches. CDR3 coding DNA: TGTGCCAGCAGTTTTAACAGGGGTGGATTGTTTTTT. Translated, it gives CASSFNRGGLFF.

Of note for this clone: A read error may produce the germline difference seen at one junction end. The chain uses TRBV7-9 and TRBJ2-5; 7 bases are a match to TRBD1. Germline loops: CDR1 SEHNR, CDR2 FQNEAQ (reference sequence). The CDR3 is 16 residues long. The CDR3 bases are TGTGCCAGCAGCATAGCCCTGACAGGGACGGGGAAGACCCAGTACTTC. Translating gives CASSIALTGTGKTQYF.

The chain has TRBV18 and TRBJ2-7; maybe TRBD1 (5 bases). Germline CDR1 KGHSH, CDR2 LQKENI. The CDR3 has 13 amino acids. V was clipped by 3 bases and J by 4 bases, with 10 bases between them. Written as DNA, the CDR3 is TGTGCCAGCTCACCTACTGCAGGGTACGAGCAGTACTTC. Amino acids: CASSPTAGYEQYF.

The V and J genes are TRBV9 and TRBJ2-3; 10 positions match TRBD2. Trimming at V came to 0 bases and at J to 5 bases, leaving 6 bases not matched to a gene. There are 16 residues in the CDR3. Germline CDR1 reads SGDLS; CDR2 reads YYNGEE. CDR3 residues: CASSVDLAGGRDTQYF. The CDR3 DNA sequence: TGTGCCAGCAGCGTAGACTTAGCGGGAGGAAGAGATACGCAGTATTTT.

The V and J genes are TRBV12-3 or TRBV12-4 and TRBJ2-7; tentative D call: TRBD1 (5 bases). The ends were cut back, 6 bases at V and 9 bases at J, with 15 bases in the middle. This CDR3 has 12 amino acids. The CDR3 region has the DNA TGTGCCAGCAGCCGGTTAGGGGAAGGGCAGTACTTC. Its translation is CASSRLGEGQYF.

The chain is built from TRBV29-1 and TRBJ2-7; D not certain. Trimming left V 4 bases short and J 3 bases short, with 7 bases between. From germline, CDR1 is SQVTM and CDR2 ANQGSEA. The CDR3 is 11 amino acids. CDR3 sequence (DNA): TGCAGCGTTGGGCAGTACTACGAGCAGTACTTC. Residues: CSVGQYYEQYF.

V usage is TRBV28 and J usage is TRBJ1-1; D gene uncertain. From germline, CDR1 is MDHEN and CDR2 SYDVKM. Trimming cost V 8 bases and J 2 bases, with 9 bases left between them. CDR3 length equals 12 residues. The CDR3 sequence: CASAPLNTEAFF. The DNA of the CDR3 is TGTGCCAGCGCGCCGCTTAACACTGAAGCTTTCTTT.

The chain combines TRBV7-3 with TRBJ1-1, with D possibly TRBD1 on 5 matching bases. The V end lost 5 bases, the J end lost 4 bases, and 17 bases lay between the germline ends. The V gene's germline CDR1 is SGHTA and CDR2 FQGTGA. This CDR3 is built from 15 residues. The CDR3 DNA is TGTGCCAGCAGCGATCTAGGTGCGGGGCCCACTGAAGCTTTCTTT. Residues: CASSDLGAGPTEAFF. Supplemented by reference TRBV7-3 and TRBJ1-1, the full variable domain reads GAGVSQTPSNKVTEKGKYVELRCDPISGHTALYWYRQSLGQGPEFLIYFQGTGAADDSGLPNDRFFAVRPEGSVSTLKIQRTERGDSAVYLCASSDLGAGPTEAFFGQGTRLTVV.